Described below is a single T cell receptor (beta chain) sequence and its context. The source of the sample is a study of T cells in Graves' hyperthyroidism and ophthalmopathy. Whole-study context: Peripheral blood was obtained at initial diagnosis, preceding any treatment.

Ophthalmopathy in the patients scored at least 3 on Clinical Activity Score and at least 4 on NOSPECS grade, lasting under 3 months. Per the germline V gene, CDR1 is SGHVS and CDR2 is FQNEAQ. The CDR3 consists of 14 residues. The J segment lost 4 bases and the V segment lost 5 bases, leaving 8 bases of the junction unmatched. The source material, RNA transcripts, was used to amplify TCR beta CDR3 regions. When the TCR CDR3 underwent first-round RT-PCR, the HTBI primer set was used. TCRdb itself ran the multiplex PCR reads through MiXCR, one entry per CDR3 protein. The sample shows about 400,000 distinct CDR3 sequences, roughly an eighth of them seen only once.

This receptor was identified in a man between 45 and 60 years old with Graves' ophthalmopathy. Sequenced input: blood. The chain recombines TRBV7-8 with TRBJ2-7; 7 bases fit TRBD1. The CDR3 region is CASSPRGRDYEQYF. The DNA of the CDR3 is TGTGCCAGCAGCCCGAGGGGGCGCGATTACGAGCAGTACTTC.